This T cell receptor delta chain was documented in a study of γδ T cells in repeated Plasmodium falciparum infection. Study background: Malian children with intense seasonal malaria exposure were compared with matched Australian children.

From germline, CDR1 is TVYSNPD and CDR2 GDNSRS (reference sequence). Trimming pared 3 bases from V and 7 bases from J, leaving 30 bases between. The CDR3 runs 17 residues. As regards this clone: The translation of this DNA and the TCRdb protein of a much larger clone differ at residue 8, probably owing to a read error; the protein shown here is translated from the DNA.

Gammadelta T cells were flow-sorted from PBMC into Vgamma9/Vdelta2+ and Vdelta2-negative populations for bulk analysis. TCRdb reprocessed the multiplex PCR reads using CATT. Found here are around 89,000 delta-chain clones, 1.4% of them singletons; the top ten hold more than 7%. The sequence was collected from a pool of human donors (malaria-infected and uninfected, not separated). The sequenced material came from gamma-delta T cells from blood. The J gene is TRDJ1, the V gene TRDV3; D might be TRDD3 (5 bases). TCRdb does not report a J gene; here it was assigned by matching the DNA to germline references. The CDR3 region has the DNA TGTGCCTTCCGTGGGGCTTGGATCCCATGGGAGGCCGGTAAACTCATCTTT. This encodes CAFRGAWIPWEAGKLIF. The full variable domain, in which reference TRDV3 and TRDJ1 provide the parts outside the CDR3, is CDKVTQSSPDQTVASGSEVVLLCTYDTVYSNPDLFWYRIRPDYSFQFVFYGDNSRSEGADFTQGRFSVKHILTQKAFHLVISPVRTEDSATYYCAFRGAWIPWEAGKLIFGKGTRVTVEP.